This T cell receptor beta chain was profiled in a study of response to subunit inactivated influenza vaccine. Findings and limits, study-wide: With each seasonal influenza vaccination, the authors suggested, few new T cells are recruited.

Germline V gives CDR1 SNHLY, CDR2 FYNNEI. With 6 bases removed from V and 2 bases from J, the gap between germline ends came to 8 bases. The CDR3 totals 14 residues. A single record per CDR3 protein comes from TCRdb applying MiXCR to the RT-PCR reads. Counted here are around 520,000 distinct CDR3 sequences, roughly 12% occurring once; the ten biggest clones make up about 10%. This clonotype has a count of ten or more. Its antigen remains unidentified. The rearrangement joins TRBV2 to TRBJ2-6; D not certain. The sequence was obtained from a man in his forties or fifties who received an inactivated influenza vaccine. The sample consisted of PBMCs from blood, taken on the day of vaccination. CDR3 loop: CASRAETGANVLTF. The DNA of the CDR3 is TGTGCCAGCAGAGCCGAAACTGGGGCCAACGTCCTGACTTTC.